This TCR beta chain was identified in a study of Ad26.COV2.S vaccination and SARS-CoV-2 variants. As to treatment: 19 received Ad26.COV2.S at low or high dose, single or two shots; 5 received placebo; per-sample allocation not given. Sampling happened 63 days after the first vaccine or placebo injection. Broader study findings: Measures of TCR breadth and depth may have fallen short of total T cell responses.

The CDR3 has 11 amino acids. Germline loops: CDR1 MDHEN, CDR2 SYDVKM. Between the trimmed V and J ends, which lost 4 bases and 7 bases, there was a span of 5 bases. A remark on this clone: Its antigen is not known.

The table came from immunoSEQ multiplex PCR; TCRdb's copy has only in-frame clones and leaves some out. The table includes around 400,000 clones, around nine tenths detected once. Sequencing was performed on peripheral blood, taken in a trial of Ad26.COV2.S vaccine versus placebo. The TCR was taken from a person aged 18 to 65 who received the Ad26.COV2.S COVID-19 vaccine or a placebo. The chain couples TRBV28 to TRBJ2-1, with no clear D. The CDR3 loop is CASSSRNEQFF. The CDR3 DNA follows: TGTGCCAGCAGTTCCCGGAATGAGCAGTTCTTC.